This entry lists 11 T cell receptor beta chains sequenced from one sample in a study of tumor and adjacent non-tumor tissue in lung cancer. RNA was extracted from bulk tissue without any cell sorting. This non-tumor lung sample came from over 3 cm beyond the tumor edge. TCRbeta libraries were built with three rounds of nested PCR, modified from ARM-PCR. A single record per CDR3 protein comes from TCRdb applying MiXCR to the multiplex PCR reads. The data contain approximately 68,000 distinct CDR3 sequences, roughly three quarters of them singletons. The material sequenced was distant non-tumor lung tissue. These receptor sequences come from a man between 60 and 75 years old with non-small cell lung cancer.

About this clonotype itself: Just one base apart from a much larger clone, this may be a read error. This chain connects TRBV28 to TRBJ1-3, with D perhaps matching TRBD1 (5 bases). Germline loops: CDR1 MDHEN, CDR2 SYDVKM. The CDR3 is 16 amino acids. In nucleotides, the CDR3 is TGTACCAGCAGCAGTCGGTGGGGCCAAGGAGGAAACACCATATATTTT. Its protein is CTSSSRWGQGGNTIYF.

In its sample, this clonotype was seen a few times. The rearrangement links TRBV7-9 to TRBJ2-3; D remains ambiguous. The CDR3 length is 12 residues. V dropped 1 base and J dropped 4 bases, with 3 bases sitting between them. CDR1 and CDR2 from the germline V gene are SEHNR and FQNEAQ (reference sequence). CDR3 amino acids: CASSLDPDTQYF. The CDR3 DNA reads as TGTGCCAGCAGCTTAGATCCAGATACGCAGTATTTT.

On this clonotype itself: The CDR3 end shows no conserved phenylalanine or tryptophan, and so a read error is likely. The V and J genes are TRBV29-1 and TRBJ2-2, with 7 bases matching TRBD1. CDR1 is SQVTM and CDR2 is ANQGSEA in the germline V gene. This CDR3 spans 14 amino acids. The CDR3 coding sequence is TGCGGTGTCGCCACAGGGGATAACACCGGGGAGCTGTTTTCT. Its protein product is CGVATGDNTGELFS.

As regards this clonotype: A junction end diverges from the germline sequence, so it may reflect a read error. V is TRBV10-1 and J is TRBJ2-7; D unclear. Germline V gene sequence: CDR1 WNHNN, CDR2 SYGVQD (reference sequence). The CDR3 loop spans 14 amino acids. The CDR3: CASSPGSVSYKQYF. The CDR3 nucleotides read TGCGCCAGCAGCCCGGGCAGCGTATCCTACAAGCAGTACTTC.

Of note for this clonotype: One end of the junction is discordant with germline, which a read error may explain. The chain employs TRBV28 and TRBJ2-7; possible D gene TRBD1, 5 bases. The CDR3 sequence is 17 residues long. Germline assignment: CDR1 MDHEN and CDR2 SYDVKM. The CDR3 DNA is TGTGTCAGCAATACCGGACATATTAGACGGAGCTCCTACGAGCAGTACTTC. Amino acid sequence: CVSNTGHIRRSSYEQYF.

The J gene is TRBJ2-7, the V gene TRBV6-5; D may be TRBD2 (6 bases). CDR1 MNHEY and CDR2 SVGAGI come from the germline V gene. Trimming pared 9 bases from V and 4 bases from J, leaving 16 bases between. The CDR3 covers 13 residues. CDR3 protein: CASRSPGLYEQYF. The CDR3 coding sequence is TGTGCCAGTAGATCTCCGGGACTTTACGAGCAGTACTTC.

Note on this clonotype: Likely a read error: the CDR3 ends without its conserved phenylalanine or tryptophan. V gene TRBV6-5 combines with J gene TRBJ1-2; TRBD1 agrees at 8 bases. In germline, CDR1 is MNHEY, CDR2 SVGAGI. CDR3 length: 15 amino acids. J gave up 7 bases and V 4 bases, and 11 bases lay outside the gene matches. The CDR3 DNA sequence: TGTGCCAGCAGTTTAGAGCCTGGGGGACAGGCTGGCTACACCCTC. Amino acids: CASSLEPGGQAGYTL.

In the case of this clonotype: At one of its ends the junction is not consistent with the germline gene, which may arise from a read error. J is TRBJ2-3 and V is TRBV5-5, with a weak D call TRBD2 (6 bases). The CDR3 is 15 residues long. The germline V gene has CDR1 SGHKS and CDR2 YYEKEE (reference sequence). In nucleotides, the CDR3 is TGTGCCATCAGCCGGCGGGGAGATCGGCCAGATACGCAGTATTTT. Residues: CAISRRGDRPDTQYF.

Comments on this clonotype: It may be a read error: a sequence one base away is much more abundant. This sequence joins TRBV20-1 and TRBJ2-5, with D maybe TRBD2 (6 bases). Germline loops: CDR1 DFQATT, CDR2 SNEGSKA (reference sequence). CDR3 size: 13 residues. The CDR3 reads CSASGSQQETHYF. DNA for the CDR3: TGCAGTGCTAGCGGGAGCCAACAAGAGACCCACTACTTC.

V usage is TRBV5-8 and J usage is TRBJ1-5; tentative D call: TRBD1 (5 bases). CDR3 length: 13 residues. Trimming pared 4 bases from V and 5 bases from J, leaving 10 bases between. Germline V gene data show CDR1 as SGHTS and CDR2 as YDEGEE. The CDR3 sequence: CASSVGRDQPQHF. CDR3 nucleotides: TGTGCCAGCAGCGTGGGCAGGGATCAGCCCCAGCATTTT. Filled out from reference TRBV5-8 and TRBJ1-5, the complete variable domain reads EAGVTQSPTHLIKTRGQQATLRCSPISGHTSVYWYQQALGLGLQFLLWYDEGEERNRGNFPPRFSGRQFPNYSSELNVNALELEDSALYLCASSVGRDQPQHFGDGTRLSIL.

In regard to this clonotype: An end of the junction differs from the germline gene, which may be a read error. The chain is built from TRBV6-2 or TRBV6-3 and TRBJ2-3, with TRBD2 matching over 7 bases. CDR1 is MNHEY, CDR2 SVGEGT, per germline. The CDR3 length is 15 residues. The CDR3 nucleotides read TGTACCAGCAGTTACAAGACTAGCAGGTCAGATACGCAGTATTTT. This sequence encodes CTSSYKTSRSDTQYF.